A single sample is the source of the 25 T cell receptor beta chains below, sequenced in a study of CXCR3-negative and CXCR3-positive naive CD8 T cells. The method, 5' RACE with UMI labels, was used to prepare the TRB cDNA libraries. TCRdb reanalyzed the 5' RACE reads, giving one entry per CDR3 protein sequence and no DNA. This listing includes roughly 30,000 distinct CDR3 sequences. Specimen: memory CD8+ T cells from blood. These receptor sequences come from a human donor in good health. Some clones in this sample may be carry-over from other donors' samples.

J is TRBJ1-2 and V is TRBV3-2; TCRdb calls TRBD1, which cannot be checked without DNA. TRBV3-2 is a listed pseudogene. The CDR3 length is 14 residues. The CDR3 reads CASSQEPGNYGYTF.

The chain joins TRBV20-1 to TRBJ1-1. The CDR3 sequence is 14 residues long. Germline-derived CDR1 and CDR2 are DFQATT and SNEGSKA (reference sequence). CDR3 protein: CSARDPGVATEAFF.

V usage is TRBV4-3 and J usage is TRBJ1-2; the D gene TCRdb calls, TRBD1, cannot be checked with no DNA. Germline loops: CDR1 LGHNA, CDR2 YSLEER. The CDR3 length is 15 residues. The chain's CDR3 is CASSQDRAGGWGYTF.

This sequence joins TRBV20-1 and TRBJ2-5; the TCRdb D gene call, TRBD2, has no DNA to confirm it. CDR1 and CDR2 (germline): DFQATT, SNEGSKA (reference sequence). There are 18 residues in the CDR3. The CDR3 region is CSARDVLAGMGLKETQYF.

This chain connects TRBV29-1 to TRBJ2-3; checking the TCRdb D call of TRBD1 is not possible without DNA. The CDR3 is 16 residues long. Germline assignment: CDR1 SQVTM and CDR2 ANQGSEA. The CDR3 loop reads CSVEEAQEISTDTQYF.

J is TRBJ1-1 and V is TRBV2. CDR1 and CDR2 (germline): SNHLY, FYNNEI. The CDR3 has 12 residues. CDR3 residues: CASSDKEPEAFF.

V and J are TRBV4-1 and TRBJ2-5; the TCRdb D gene call, TRBD2, has no DNA to confirm it. From germline, CDR1 is MGHRA and CDR2 YSYEKL. CDR3 length equals 15 residues. CDR3 sequence reads: CASSQETSLQETQYF.

This chain joins TRBV29-1 and TRBJ1-1. Germline values: CDR1 SQVTM, CDR2 ANQGSEA. The CDR3 totals 12 residues. The CDR3: CSVWDTNTEAFF.

This chain links TRBV7-9 with TRBJ2-5. Germline lookup yields CDR1 SEHNR and CDR2 FQNEAQ (reference sequence). The CDR3 consists of 11 residues. This chain's CDR3 is CASSRKETQYF.

This rearrangement joins TRBV15 to TRBJ2-7; TCRdb calls TRBD1, which cannot be checked without DNA. Per germline, CDR1 LNHNV and CDR2 YYDKDF (reference sequence). CDR3 length: 15 amino acids. CDR3 sequence: CATRPRGVNSYEQYF. Full variable domain (missing parts from reference TRBV15 and TRBJ2-7): DAMVIQNPRYQVTQFGKPVTLSCSQTLNHNVMYWYQQKSSQAPKLLFHYYDKDFNNEADTPDNFQSRRPNTSFCFLDIRSPGLGDTAMYLCATRPRGVNSYEQYFGPGTRLTVT.

The chain is built from TRBV14 and TRBJ1-1. The CDR3 extends over 12 amino acids. Germline loops: CDR1 SGHDN, CDR2 FVKESK. The CDR3 region is CASSPVTVEAFF.

V is TRBV7-9 and J is TRBJ2-3; TCRdb names TRBD1, which stays unverified in the absence of DNA. The CDR3 is 16 residues long. Germline V gene lookup returns CDR1 SEHNR and CDR2 FQNEAQ (reference sequence). CDR3 region: CASSFSGTTAWYTQYF.

The chain employs TRBV12-3 or TRBV12-4 and TRBJ2-3; TCRdb's D call, TRBD1, is unchecked because there is no DNA. CDR3 length: 14 residues. The CDR3 here is CASSLEGGAYTQYF.

This sequence joins TRBV5-1 and TRBJ1-2; TCRdb designates TRBD1, a call that cannot be tested without DNA. The CDR3 sequence is 12 residues long. Per the germline V gene, CDR1 is SGHRS and CDR2 is YFSETQ. CDR3 region: CASSGSGYGYTF.

This sequence joins TRBV20-1 and TRBJ2-7. The germline CDR1 and CDR2 sequences are DFQATT and SNEGSKA (reference sequence). The CDR3 contains 12 residues. This CDR3 is CSARDGPYEQYF.

The chain is built from TRBV7-2 and TRBJ2-7; TCRdb's D gene call, TRBD1, goes unchecked for lack of DNA. Per the germline V gene, CDR1 is SGHTA and CDR2 is FQGNSA. CDR3 size: 15 residues. This chain's CDR3 is CASSLHRLSSYEQYF. The full variable domain, with the rest looked up from reference TRBV7-2 and TRBJ2-7, is GAGVSQSPSNKVTEKGKDVELRCDPISGHTALYWYRQSLGQGLEFLIYFQGNSAPDKSGLPSDRFSAERTGGSVSTLTIQRTQQEDSAVYLCASSLHRLSSYEQYFGPGTRLTVT.

The chain employs TRBV20-1 and TRBJ2-7; TCRdb's D gene call, TRBD1, goes unchecked for lack of DNA. This CDR3 has 15 amino acids. The V gene's germline CDR1 is DFQATT and CDR2 SNEGSKA (reference sequence). The CDR3 spells CSAREIGTGFYEQYF.

By frequency, this clonotype registers medium-sized. CDR3 amino acids: CASSQGQVNTGELFF. The chain uses TRBV21-1 and TRBJ2-2; TCRdb's D call of TRBD1 is untestable without DNA. TRBV21-1 has pseudogene status. The CDR3 spans 15 residues.

This sequence joins TRBV11-2 and TRBJ2-7; TCRdb calls TRBD1, which cannot be checked without DNA. Germline CDR1 and CDR2: SGHAT and FQNNGV. CDR3 length: 12 residues. CDR3 region: CASGDTPYEQYF.

The rearrangement uses TRBV27 and TRBJ1-5. The CDR3 contains 13 residues. Germline CDR1 MNHEY, CDR2 SMNVEV (reference sequence). CDR3 sequence reads: CASSLSRNQPQHF.

The rearrangement uses TRBV29-1 and TRBJ2-7; the D call from TCRdb, TRBD2, cannot be confirmed without DNA. Germline assignment: CDR1 SQVTM and CDR2 ANQGSEA. The CDR3 has 13 amino acids. The CDR3 sequence: CSVDAGGLYEQYF.

This clonotype is called medium-sized based on its frequency. The chain links TRBV29-1 to TRBJ2-1. This CDR3 spans 14 amino acids. From germline, CDR1 is SQVTM and CDR2 ANQGSEA. CDR3 protein: CSVGSRQSYNEQFF.

The V call is TRBV27, the J call TRBJ1-4; the D call of TRBD1 rests on TCRdb alone, since no DNA is present to check it. CDR3 length equals 17 residues. Germline loops: CDR1 MNHEY, CDR2 SMNVEV (reference sequence). CDR3 sequence reads: CASSPNPYREMNEKLFF.

The CDR3 is CASSYLGVGNSYEQYF. The chain joins TRBV6-5 to TRBJ2-7. The CDR3 runs 16 residues. Germline CDR1 reads MNHEY; CDR2 reads SVGAGI.

The chain combines TRBV4-2 with TRBJ1-1; TCRdb picks TRBD1, but there is no DNA to check that call. The CDR3 is made up of 15 amino acids. Germline CDR1 reads LGHNA; CDR2 reads YNFKEQ. The CDR3: CASSQEGQGGTEAFF.